The TCR beta chain described here comes from a study of read filtering for tumor transcriptome and immune sequencing. This clonotype was seen a single time. This CDR3 is 13 amino acids long. Germline CDR1 is MNHNS and CDR2 is SASEGT. Trimming pared 7 bases from V and 1 base from J, leaving 10 bases between. The library was built from approximately 400 ng RNA with molecular barcoded adaptors for alpha/delta and beta/gamma chains. TCRdb redid the calling of the reads with MiXCR, one entry per CDR3 protein. The repertoire consists of tens of thousands of distinct CDR3 sequences, with around 18% occurring once and the leading ten covering about an eighth.

This chain uses TRBV6-1 with TRBJ1-1; a weak D match, TRBD1 (6 bases). The TCR comes from a donor at least 40 years old with multiple myeloma. Sequenced sample: a population of CD138-negative cells sorted from bone marrow. The CDR3 region has the DNA TGTGCCAGCAAGTCACAGGGGAACACTGAAGCTTTCTTT. Translating gives CASKSQGNTEAFF.